The text below deals with one T cell receptor (beta chain). Its antigen is not identified. The naive CD8 subset, CD45RO-negative cells positively selected for CCR7, excluded terminally differentiated effector memory CD45RA+ cells. Here immunoSEQ multiplex PCR was the method, and the copy in TCRdb shows in-frame clones only, minus some. This table has about 2 million clones, about 95% appearing once. This specimen comes from a study of shared clonotypes between healthy human individuals. Study results and caveats: Among non-shared clonotypes, generation probabilities were lower than among those shared by all four donors.

V was pared by 8 bases and J by 9 bases, with 8 bases of the junction left unmatched. CDR1 is SGHAT, CDR2 FQNNGV, per germline. CDR3 length equals 13 residues. The source is a man aged 18 to 29 in good health. The sequencing input was naive CD8+ T cells sorted from blood. The chain has TRBV11-2 and TRBJ2-1; 9 bases are shared with TRBD2. The CDR3, as DNA: TGTGCCAGCGGGACTAGCCCTACGGGTGAGCAGTTCTTC. Protein sequence: CASGTSPTGEQFF.